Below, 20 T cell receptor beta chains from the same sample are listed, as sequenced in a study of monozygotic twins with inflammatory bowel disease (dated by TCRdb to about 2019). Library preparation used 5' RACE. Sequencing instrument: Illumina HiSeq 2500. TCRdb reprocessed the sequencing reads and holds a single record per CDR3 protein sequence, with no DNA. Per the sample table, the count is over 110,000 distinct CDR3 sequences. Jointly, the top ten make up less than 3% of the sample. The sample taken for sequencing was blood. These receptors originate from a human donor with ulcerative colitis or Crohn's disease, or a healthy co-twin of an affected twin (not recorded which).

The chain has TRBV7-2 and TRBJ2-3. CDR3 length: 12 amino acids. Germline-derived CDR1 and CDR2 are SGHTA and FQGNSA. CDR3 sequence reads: CASSSFTDTQYF.

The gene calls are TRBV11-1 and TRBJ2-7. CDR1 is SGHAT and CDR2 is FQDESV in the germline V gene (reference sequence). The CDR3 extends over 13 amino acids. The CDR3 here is CASSLGYSYEQYF.

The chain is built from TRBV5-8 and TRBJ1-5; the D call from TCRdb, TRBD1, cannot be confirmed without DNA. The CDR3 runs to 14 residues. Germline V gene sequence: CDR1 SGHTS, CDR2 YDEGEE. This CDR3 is CASSSGQGTQPQHF.

CDR3: CAISVRGGDTQYF. The rearrangement links TRBV10-3 to TRBJ2-3; TCRdb indicates TRBD1, and absent DNA this call remains unverified. This CDR3 region has 13 residues. The germline V gene has CDR1 ENHRY and CDR2 SYGVKD.

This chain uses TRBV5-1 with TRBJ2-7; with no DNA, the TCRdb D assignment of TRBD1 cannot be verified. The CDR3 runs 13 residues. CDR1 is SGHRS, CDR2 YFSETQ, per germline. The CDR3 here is CASSFTPGIEQYF.

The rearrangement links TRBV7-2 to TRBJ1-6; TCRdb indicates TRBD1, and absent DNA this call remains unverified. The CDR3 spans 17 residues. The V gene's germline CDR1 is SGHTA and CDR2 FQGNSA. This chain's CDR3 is CASSSATVSSYNSPLHF.

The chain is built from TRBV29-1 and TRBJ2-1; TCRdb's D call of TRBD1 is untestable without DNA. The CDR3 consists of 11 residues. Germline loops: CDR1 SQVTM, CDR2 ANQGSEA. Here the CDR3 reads CSSTGFNEQFF.

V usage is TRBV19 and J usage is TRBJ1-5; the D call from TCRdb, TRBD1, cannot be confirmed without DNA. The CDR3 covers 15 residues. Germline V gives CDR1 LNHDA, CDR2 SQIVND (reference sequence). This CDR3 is CASRMGQGSNQPQHF. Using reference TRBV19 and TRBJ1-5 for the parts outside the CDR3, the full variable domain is DGGITQSPKYLFRKEGQNVTLSCEQNLNHDAMYWYRQDPGQGLRLIYYSQIVNDFQKGDIAEGYSVSREKKESFPLTVTSAQKNPTAFYLCASRMGQGSNQPQHFGDGTRLSIL.

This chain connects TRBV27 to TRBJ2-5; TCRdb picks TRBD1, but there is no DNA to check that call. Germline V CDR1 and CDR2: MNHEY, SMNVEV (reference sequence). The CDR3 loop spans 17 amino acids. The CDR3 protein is CASSPRSTGTLQETQYF.

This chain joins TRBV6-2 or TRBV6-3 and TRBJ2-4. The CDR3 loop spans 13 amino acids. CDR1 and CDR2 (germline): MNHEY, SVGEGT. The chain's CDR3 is CASGNSAKNIQYF.

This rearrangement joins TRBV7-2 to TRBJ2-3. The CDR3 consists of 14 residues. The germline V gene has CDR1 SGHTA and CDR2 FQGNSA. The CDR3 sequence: CASSLGLAADTQYF. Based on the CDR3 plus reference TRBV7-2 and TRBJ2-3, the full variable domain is GAGVSQSPSNKVTEKGKDVELRCDPISGHTALYWYRQSLGQGLEFLIYFQGNSAPDKSGLPSDRFSAERTGGSVSTLTIQRTQQEDSAVYLCASSLGLAADTQYFGPGTRLTVL.

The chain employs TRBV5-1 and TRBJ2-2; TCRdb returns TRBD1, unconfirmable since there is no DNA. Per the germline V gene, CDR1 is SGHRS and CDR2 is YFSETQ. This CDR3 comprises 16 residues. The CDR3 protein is CASSEQGTINTGELFF.

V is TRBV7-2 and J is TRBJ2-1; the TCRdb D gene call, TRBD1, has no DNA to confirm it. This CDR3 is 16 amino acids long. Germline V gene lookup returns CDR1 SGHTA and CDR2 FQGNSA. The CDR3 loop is CASSLANRVRRNEQFF.

CDR3 sequence reads: CASRLSSGGADEQFF. The gene calls are TRBV11-2 and TRBJ2-1; as DNA is missing, the TRBD2 call by TCRdb cannot be tested. Germline loops: CDR1 SGHAT, CDR2 FQNNGV. CDR3 length equals 15 residues. The complete variable domain, with remaining parts taken from reference TRBV11-2 and TRBJ2-1, reads EAGVAQSPRYKIIEKRQSVAFWCNPISGHATLYWYQQILGQGPKLLIQFQNNGVVDDSQLPKDRFSAERLKGVDSTLKIQPAKLEDSAVYLCASRLSSGGADEQFFGPGTRLTVL.

The CDR3 reads CASGLTSETQYF. The chain couples TRBV5-6 to TRBJ2-5; TCRdb names TRBD2, which stays unverified in the absence of DNA. Per germline, CDR1 SGHDT and CDR2 YYEEEE. The length of the CDR3 is 12 residues.

CDR3 protein: CASSFQAGTTTDTQYF. The rearrangement joins TRBV5-1 to TRBJ2-3; TCRdb picks TRBD2, but there is no DNA to check that call. The germline V gene has CDR1 SGHRS and CDR2 YFSETQ. This CDR3 has 16 amino acids.

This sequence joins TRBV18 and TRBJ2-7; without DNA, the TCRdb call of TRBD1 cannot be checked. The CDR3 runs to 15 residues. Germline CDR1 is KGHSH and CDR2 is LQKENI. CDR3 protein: CASSPLAGGSYEQYF.

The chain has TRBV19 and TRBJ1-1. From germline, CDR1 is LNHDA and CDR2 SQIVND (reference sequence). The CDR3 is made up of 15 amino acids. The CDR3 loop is CASKAGSRGDTEAFF.

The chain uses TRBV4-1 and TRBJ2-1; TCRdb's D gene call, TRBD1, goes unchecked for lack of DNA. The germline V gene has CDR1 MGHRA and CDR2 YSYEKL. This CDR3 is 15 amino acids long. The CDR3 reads CASSRDRVFYNEQFF.

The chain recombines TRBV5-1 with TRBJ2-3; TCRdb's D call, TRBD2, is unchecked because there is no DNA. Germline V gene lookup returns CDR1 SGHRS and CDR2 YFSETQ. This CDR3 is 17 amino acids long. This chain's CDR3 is CASSFLGLAGSTDTQYF. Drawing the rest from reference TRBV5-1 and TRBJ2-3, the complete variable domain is KAGVTQTPRYLIKTRGQQVTLSCSPISGHRSVSWYQQTPGQGLQFLFEYFSETQRNKGNFPGRFSGRQFSNSRSEMNVSTLELGDSALYLCASSFLGLAGSTDTQYFGPGTRLTVL.